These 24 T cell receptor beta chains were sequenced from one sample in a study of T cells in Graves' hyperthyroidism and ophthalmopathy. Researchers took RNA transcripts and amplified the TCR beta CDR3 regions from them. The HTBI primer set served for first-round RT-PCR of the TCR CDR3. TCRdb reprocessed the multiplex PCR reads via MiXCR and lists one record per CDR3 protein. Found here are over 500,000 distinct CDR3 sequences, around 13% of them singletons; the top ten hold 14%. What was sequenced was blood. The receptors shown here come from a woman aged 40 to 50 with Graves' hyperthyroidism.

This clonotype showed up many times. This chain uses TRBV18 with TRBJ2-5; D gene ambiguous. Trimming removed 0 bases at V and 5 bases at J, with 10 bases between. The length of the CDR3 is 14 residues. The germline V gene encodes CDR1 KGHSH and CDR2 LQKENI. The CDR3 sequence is CASSPPAQWETQYF. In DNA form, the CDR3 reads TGTGCCAGCTCACCACCTGCTCAATGGGAGACCCAGTACTTC.

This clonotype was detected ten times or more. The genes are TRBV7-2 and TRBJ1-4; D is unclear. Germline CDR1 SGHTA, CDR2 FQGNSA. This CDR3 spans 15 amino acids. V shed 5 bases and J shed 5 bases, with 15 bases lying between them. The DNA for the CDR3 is TGTGCCAGCAGCACGAGGGCAGCGGGGAATGAAAAACTGTTTTTT. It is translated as CASSTRAAGNEKLFF.

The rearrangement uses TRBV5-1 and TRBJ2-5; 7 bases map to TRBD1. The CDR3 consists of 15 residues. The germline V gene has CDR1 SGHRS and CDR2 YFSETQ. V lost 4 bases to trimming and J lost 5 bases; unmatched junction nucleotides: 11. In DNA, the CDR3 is TGCGCCAGCAGCGCGACGACAGGGCACTCGGAGACCCAGTACTTC. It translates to CASSATTGHSETQYF. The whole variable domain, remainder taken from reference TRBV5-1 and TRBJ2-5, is KAGVTQTPRYLIKTRGQQVTLSCSPISGHRSVSWYQQTPGQGLQFLFEYFSETQRNKGNFPGRFSGRQFSNSRSEMNVSTLELGDSALYLCASSATTGHSETQYFGPGTRLLVL.

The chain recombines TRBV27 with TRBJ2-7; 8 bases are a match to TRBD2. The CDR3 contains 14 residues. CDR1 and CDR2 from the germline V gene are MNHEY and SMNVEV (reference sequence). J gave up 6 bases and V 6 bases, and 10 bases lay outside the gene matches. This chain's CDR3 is CASSLSGSNREQYF. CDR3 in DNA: TGTGCCAGCAGCCTGAGCGGGAGTAACCGCGAGCAGTACTTC.

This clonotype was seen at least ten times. The CDR3 loop is CASSSGWKDRDEQFF. The CDR3 DNA follows: TGCGCCAGCAGCTCTGGTTGGAAAGACAGGGATGAGCAGTTCTTC. This chain joins TRBV5-1 and TRBJ2-1, with TRBD1 identical over 7 bases. CDR1 is SGHRS, CDR2 YFSETQ, per germline. This CDR3 spans 15 amino acids. With V trimmed by 3 bases and J by 8 bases, 11 bases remained unmatched.

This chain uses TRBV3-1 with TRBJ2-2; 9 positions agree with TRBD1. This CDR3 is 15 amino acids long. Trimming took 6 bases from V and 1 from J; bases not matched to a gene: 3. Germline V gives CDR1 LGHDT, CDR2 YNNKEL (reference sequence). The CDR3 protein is CASRKGQGNTGELFF. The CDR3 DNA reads TGTGCCAGCAGAAAGGGACAGGGGAACACCGGGGAGCTGTTTTTT.

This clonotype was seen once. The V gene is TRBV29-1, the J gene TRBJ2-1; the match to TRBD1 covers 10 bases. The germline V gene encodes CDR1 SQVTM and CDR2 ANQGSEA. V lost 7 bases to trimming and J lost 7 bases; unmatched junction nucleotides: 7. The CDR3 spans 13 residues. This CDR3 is CSGAGTGVNEQFF. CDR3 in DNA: TGCAGCGGAGCCGGGACAGGGGTGAATGAGCAGTTCTTC.

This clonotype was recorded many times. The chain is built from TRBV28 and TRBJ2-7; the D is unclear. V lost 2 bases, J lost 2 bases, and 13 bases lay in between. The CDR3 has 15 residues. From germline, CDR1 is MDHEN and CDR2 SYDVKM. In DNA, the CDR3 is TGTGCCAGCAGTTTACCAACATCTTTCGCCTACGAGCAGTACTTC. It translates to CASSLPTSFAYEQYF.

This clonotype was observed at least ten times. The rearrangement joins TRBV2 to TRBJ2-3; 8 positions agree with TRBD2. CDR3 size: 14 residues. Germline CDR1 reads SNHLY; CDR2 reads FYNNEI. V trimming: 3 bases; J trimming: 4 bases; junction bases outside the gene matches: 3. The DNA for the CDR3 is TGTGCCAGCAGTGATCGGGAGGGCGCAGATACGCAGTATTTT. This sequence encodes CASSDREGADTQYF.

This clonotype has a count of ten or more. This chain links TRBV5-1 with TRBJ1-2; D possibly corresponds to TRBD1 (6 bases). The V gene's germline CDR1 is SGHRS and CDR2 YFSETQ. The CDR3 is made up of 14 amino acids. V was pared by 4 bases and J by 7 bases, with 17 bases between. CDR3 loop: CASSESSTGPGYTF. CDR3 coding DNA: TGCGCCAGCAGCGAATCTTCGACAGGACCTGGCTACACCTTC.

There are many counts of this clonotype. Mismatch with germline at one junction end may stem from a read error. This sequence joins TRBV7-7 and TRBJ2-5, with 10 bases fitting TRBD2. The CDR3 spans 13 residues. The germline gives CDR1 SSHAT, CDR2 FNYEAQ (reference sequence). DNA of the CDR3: TGTGCTAGCAGCCCTAGCGGGAGCGGGACCCAGTACTTC. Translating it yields CASSPSGSGTQYF.

CDR3 region: CASSAEQGARRSLGNEQFF. The CDR3 DNA sequence: TGTGCCAGCAGTGCGGAACAGGGGGCGAGGCGGTCCTTGGGGAATGAGCAGTTCTTC. The gene calls are TRBV28 and TRBJ2-1; 9 bases fit TRBD1. Trimming removed 5 bases from V and 7 bases from J; junction bases left unmatched: 21. Germline V CDR1 and CDR2: MDHEN, SYDVKM. This CDR3 contains 19 residues. Combining the CDR3 with reference TRBV28 and TRBJ2-1 gives the whole variable domain DVKVTQSSRYLVKRTGEKVFLECVQDMDHENMFWYRQDPGLGLRLIYFSYDVKMKEKGDIPEGYSVSREKKERFSLILESASTNQTSMYLCASSAEQGARRSLGNEQFFGPGTRLTVL.

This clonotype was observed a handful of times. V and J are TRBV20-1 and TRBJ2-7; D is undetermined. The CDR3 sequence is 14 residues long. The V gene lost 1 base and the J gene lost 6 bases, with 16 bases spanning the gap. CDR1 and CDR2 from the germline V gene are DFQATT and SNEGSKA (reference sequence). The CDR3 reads CSARVRDHTAEQYF. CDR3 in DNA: TGCAGTGCTAGAGTTAGAGACCATACGGCCGAGCAGTACTTC.

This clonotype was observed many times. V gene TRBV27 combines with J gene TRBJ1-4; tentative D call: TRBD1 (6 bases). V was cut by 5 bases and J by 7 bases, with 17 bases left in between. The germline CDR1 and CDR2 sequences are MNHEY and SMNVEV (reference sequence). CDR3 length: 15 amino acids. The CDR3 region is CASSRTGTIGEKLFF. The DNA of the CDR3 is TGTGCCAGCAGTAGAACCGGGACAATTGGTGAAAAACTGTTTTTT. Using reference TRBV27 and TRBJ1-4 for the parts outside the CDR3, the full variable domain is EAQVTQNPRYLITVTGKKLTVTCSQNMNHEYMSWYRQDPGLGLRQIYYSMNVEVTDKGDVPEGYKVSRKEKRNFPLILESPSPNQTSLYFCASSRTGTIGEKLFFGSGTQLSVL.

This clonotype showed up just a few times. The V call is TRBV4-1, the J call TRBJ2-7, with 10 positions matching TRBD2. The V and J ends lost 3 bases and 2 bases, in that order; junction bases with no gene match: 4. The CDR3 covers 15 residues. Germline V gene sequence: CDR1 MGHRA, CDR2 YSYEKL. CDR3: CASSHPGTSAYEQYF. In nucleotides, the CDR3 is TGCGCCAGCAGCCACCCGGGGACTAGCGCCTACGAGCAGTACTTC.

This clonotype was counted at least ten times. CDR3 sequence (DNA): TGTGCCAGCAGGCGGGGACTAAGCTATGGCTACACCTTC. As protein: CASRRGLSYGYTF. The genes are TRBV12-3 or TRBV12-4 and TRBJ1-2; possible D gene TRBD1, 5 bases. V was cut by 6 bases and J by 4 bases, with 12 bases left in between. The CDR3 sequence is 13 residues long.

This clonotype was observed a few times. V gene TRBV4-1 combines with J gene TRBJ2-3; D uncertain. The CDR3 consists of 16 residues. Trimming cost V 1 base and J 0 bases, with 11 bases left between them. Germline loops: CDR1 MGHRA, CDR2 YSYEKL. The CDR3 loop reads CASSQAGGTSTDTQYF. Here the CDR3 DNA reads TGCGCCAGCAGCCAAGCCGGCGGAACTAGCACAGATACGCAGTATTTT.

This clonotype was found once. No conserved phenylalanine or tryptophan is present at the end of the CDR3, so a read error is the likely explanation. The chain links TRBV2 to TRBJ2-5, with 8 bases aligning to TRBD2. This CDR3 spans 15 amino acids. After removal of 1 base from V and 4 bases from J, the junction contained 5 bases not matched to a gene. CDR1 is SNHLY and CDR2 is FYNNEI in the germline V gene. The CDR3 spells CASSEDWSGGETQYL. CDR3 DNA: TGTGCCAGCAGTGAAGATTGGAGCGGGGGAGAGACCCAGTACCTC.

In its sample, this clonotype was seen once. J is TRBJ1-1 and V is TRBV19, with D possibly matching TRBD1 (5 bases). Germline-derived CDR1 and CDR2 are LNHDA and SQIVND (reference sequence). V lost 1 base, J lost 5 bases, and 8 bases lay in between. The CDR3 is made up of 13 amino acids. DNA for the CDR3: TGTGCCAGTAGTATAGTTGGGGGAACTGAAGCTTTCTTT. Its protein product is CASSIVGGTEAFF.

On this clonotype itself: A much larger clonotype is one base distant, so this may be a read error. The CDR3: CASTNGRATGELFF. The CDR3 region has the DNA TGTGCCAGCACTAACGGGAGGGCCACCGGGGAGCTGTTTTTT. The chain carries TRBV2 and TRBJ2-2; 8 bases map to TRBD2. The germline V gene has CDR1 SNHLY and CDR2 FYNNEI. There are 14 residues in the CDR3. With V trimmed by 7 bases and J by 4 bases, 5 bases remained unmatched.

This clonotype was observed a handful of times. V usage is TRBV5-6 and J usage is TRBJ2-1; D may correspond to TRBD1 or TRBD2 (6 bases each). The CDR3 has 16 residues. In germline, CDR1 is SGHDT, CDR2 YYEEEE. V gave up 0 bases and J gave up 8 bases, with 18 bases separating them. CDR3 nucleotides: TGTGCCAGCAGCTTGGGAGGGGGGCCCCTTAGGGATGAGCAGTTCTTC. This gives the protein CASSLGGGPLRDEQFF.

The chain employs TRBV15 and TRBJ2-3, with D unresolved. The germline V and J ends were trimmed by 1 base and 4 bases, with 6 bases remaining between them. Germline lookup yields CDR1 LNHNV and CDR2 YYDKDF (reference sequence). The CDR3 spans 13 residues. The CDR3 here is CATSRAESDTQYF. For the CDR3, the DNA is TGTGCCACCAGCAGAGCAGAATCAGATACGCAGTATTTT.

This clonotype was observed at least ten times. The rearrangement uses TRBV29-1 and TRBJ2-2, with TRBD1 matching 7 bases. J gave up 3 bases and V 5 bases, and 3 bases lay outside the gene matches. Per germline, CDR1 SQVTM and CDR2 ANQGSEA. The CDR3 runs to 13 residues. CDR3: CSVPGTDTGELFF. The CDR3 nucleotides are TGCAGCGTTCCCGGGACAGACACCGGGGAGCTGTTTTTT.

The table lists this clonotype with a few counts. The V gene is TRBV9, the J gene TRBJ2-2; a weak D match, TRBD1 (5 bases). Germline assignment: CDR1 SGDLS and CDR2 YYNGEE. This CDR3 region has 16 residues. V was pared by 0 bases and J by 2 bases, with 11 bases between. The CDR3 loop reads CASSVADSPNTGELFF. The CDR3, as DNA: TGTGCCAGCAGCGTAGCTGACAGCCCAAACACCGGGGAGCTGTTTTTT.